This T cell receptor beta chain was identified during a study of blood T cell repertoires in COVID-19. Germline values: CDR1 MGHRA, CDR2 YSYEKL. Trimming took 2 bases from V and 0 from J; bases not matched to a gene: 5. The CDR3 is made up of 16 amino acids. Generated by immunoSEQ multiplex PCR, the TCRdb table keeps only in-frame clones and is missing some. The sample yields around 270,000 clones, 86% seen once. The TCR was taken from a man in his thirties or forties with active or convalescent COVID-19. The sample taken for sequencing was peripheral blood. J is TRBJ1-1 and V is TRBV4-1; 8 nucleotides agree with TRBD1. The CDR3 DNA follows: TGCGCCAGCAGCCAAACCGGACAGGGATTGAACACTGAAGCTTTCTTT. Translation gives CASSQTGQGLNTEAFF.